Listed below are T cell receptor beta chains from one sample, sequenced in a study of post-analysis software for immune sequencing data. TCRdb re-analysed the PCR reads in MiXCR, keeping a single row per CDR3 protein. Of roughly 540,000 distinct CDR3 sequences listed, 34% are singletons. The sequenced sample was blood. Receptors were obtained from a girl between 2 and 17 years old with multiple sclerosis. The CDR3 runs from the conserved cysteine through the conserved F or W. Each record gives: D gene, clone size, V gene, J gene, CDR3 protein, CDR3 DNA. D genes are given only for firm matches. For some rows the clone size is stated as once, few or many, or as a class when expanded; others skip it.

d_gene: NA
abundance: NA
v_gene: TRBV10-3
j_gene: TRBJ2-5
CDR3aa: CAISSRWTAQETQYF
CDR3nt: TGTGCCATCAGTTCGAGGTGGACAGCTCAAGAGACCCAGTACTTC

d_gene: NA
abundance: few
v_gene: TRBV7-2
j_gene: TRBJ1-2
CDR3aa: CASSLRGMIGGYTF
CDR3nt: TGTGCCAGCAGCTTAAGGGGTATGATTGGTGGCTACACCTTC

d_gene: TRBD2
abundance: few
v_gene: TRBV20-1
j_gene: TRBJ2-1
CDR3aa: CSAHPGVAGDNEQFF
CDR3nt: TGCAGTGCTCACCCCGGGGTAGCGGGAGACAATGAGCAGTTCTTC

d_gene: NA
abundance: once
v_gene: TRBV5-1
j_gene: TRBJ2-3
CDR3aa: CASSFERADTQYF
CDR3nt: TGCGCCAGCAGCTTTGAGCGGGCAGATACGCAGTATTTT

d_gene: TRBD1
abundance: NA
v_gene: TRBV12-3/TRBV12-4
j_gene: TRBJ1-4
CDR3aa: CASSSQQGFNEKLFF
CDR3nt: TGTGCCAGCAGTTCCCAACAGGGGTTTAATGAAAAACTGTTTTTT

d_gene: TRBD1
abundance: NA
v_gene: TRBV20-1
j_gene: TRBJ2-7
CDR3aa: CSVPKSTGTNEQYF
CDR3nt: TGCAGTGTTCCAAAATCGACAGGGACGAACGAGCAGTACTTC

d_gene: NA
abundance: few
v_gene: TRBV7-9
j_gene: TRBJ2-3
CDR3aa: CASSSRMIPGTDTQYF
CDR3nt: TGTGCCAGCAGCTCCAGGATGATTCCTGGCACAGATACGCAGTATTTT

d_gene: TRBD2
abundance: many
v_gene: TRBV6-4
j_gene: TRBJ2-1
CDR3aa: CASSRGGPDLEQFF
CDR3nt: TGTGCCAGCAGTCGCGGGGGACCCGACCTTGAGCAGTTCTTC

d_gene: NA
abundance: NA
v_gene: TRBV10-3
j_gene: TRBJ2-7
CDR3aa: CAISEANSYEQYF
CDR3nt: TGTGCCATCAGTGAGGCGAACTCCTACGAGCAGTACTTC

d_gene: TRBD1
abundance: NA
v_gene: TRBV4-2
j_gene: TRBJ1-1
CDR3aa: CASSQVQGGRAIAEAFF
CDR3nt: TGTGCCAGCAGCCAAGTTCAGGGGGGCAGGGCTATCGCTGAAGCTTTCTTT

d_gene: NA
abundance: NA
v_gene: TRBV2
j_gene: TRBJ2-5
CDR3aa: CASRGTSATQETQYF
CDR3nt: TGTGCCAGCAGAGGGACTTCCGCGACGCAGGAGACCCAGTACTTC

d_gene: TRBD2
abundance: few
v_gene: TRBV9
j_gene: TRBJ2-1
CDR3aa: CASSVVPAGASGEQFF
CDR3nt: TGTGCCAGCAGCGTAGTCCCAGCGGGGGCATCAGGTGAGCAGTTCTTC

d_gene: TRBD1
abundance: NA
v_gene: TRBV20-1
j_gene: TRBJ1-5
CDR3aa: CSARDPFGTGYPNSNQPQHF
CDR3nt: TGCAGTGCTAGAGATCCGTTCGGGACAGGGTACCCCAATAGCAATCAGCCCCAGCATTTT

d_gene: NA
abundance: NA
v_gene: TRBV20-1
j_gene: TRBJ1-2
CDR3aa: CSASNRRRTNYGYTF
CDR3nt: TGCAGTGCTAGTAACCGGAGGAGGACTAACTATGGCTACACCTTC

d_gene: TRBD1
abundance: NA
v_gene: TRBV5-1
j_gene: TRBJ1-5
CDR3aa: CASSSGQGRGSNQPQHF
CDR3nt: TGCGCCAGCAGCTCCGGACAGGGGAGAGGGAGCAATCAGCCCCAGCATTTT

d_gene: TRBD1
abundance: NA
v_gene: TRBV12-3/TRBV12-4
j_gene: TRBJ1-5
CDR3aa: CASSTGAGFGSNQPQHF
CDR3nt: TGTGCCAGCAGCACAGGGGCGGGCTTCGGGAGCAATCAGCCCCAGCATTTT

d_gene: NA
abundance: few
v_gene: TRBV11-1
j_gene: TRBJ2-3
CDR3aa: CASSPLRDRTDTQYF
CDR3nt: TGTGCCAGCAGCCCCCTCAGGGACCGCACAGATACGCAGTATTTT

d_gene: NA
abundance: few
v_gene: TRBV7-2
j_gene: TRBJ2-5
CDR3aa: CASSPRGLGQETQYF
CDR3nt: TGTGCCAGCAGCCCTAGAGGACTTGGCCAAGAGACCCAGTACTTC

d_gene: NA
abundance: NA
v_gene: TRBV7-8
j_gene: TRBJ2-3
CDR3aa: CASTPRGRGPTDTQYF
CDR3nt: TGTGCCAGCACCCCACGGGGGCGGGGCCCAACAGATACGCAGTATTTT

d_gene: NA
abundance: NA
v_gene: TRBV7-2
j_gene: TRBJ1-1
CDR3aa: CASSLVWGVFVRRNTEAFF
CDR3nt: TGTGCCAGCAGCTTAGTTTGGGGTGTATTCGTTCGGAGGAACACTGAAGCTTTCTTT

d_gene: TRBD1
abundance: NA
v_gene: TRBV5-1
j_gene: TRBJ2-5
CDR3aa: CASSLAGQGARETQYF
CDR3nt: TGCGCCAGCAGCTTGGCAGGACAGGGGGCTCGAGAGACCCAGTACTTC

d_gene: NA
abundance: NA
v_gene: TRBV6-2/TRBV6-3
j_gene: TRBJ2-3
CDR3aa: CASSYAQITDTQYF
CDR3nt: TGTGCCAGCAGTTACGCTCAGATCACAGATACGCAGTATTTT

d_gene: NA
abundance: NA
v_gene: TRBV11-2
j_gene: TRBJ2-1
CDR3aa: CVSSLVTGGFYNEQFF
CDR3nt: TGTGTCAGCAGCTTAGTTACGGGGGGCTTCTACAATGAGCAGTTCTTC

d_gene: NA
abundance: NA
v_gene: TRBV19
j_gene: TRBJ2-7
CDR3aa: CASSGDGAYEQYF
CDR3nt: TGTGCCAGTAGTGGAGACGGCGCCTACGAGCAGTACTTC

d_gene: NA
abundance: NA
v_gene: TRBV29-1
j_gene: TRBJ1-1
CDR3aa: CSAQPRTDTEAFF
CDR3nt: TGCAGCGCCCAGCCTCGGACAGACACTGAAGCTTTCTTT

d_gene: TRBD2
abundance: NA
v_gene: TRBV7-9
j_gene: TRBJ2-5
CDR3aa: CASSSERGGRYRETQYF
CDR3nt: TGTGCCAGCAGCTCGGAGCGGGGGGGCCGGTATCGGGAGACCCAGTACTTC

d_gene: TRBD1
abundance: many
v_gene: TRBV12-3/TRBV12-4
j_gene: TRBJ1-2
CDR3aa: CASSFPSQGAYGYTF
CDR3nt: TGTGCCAGCAGTTTCCCTTCACAGGGGGCCTATGGCTACACCTTC

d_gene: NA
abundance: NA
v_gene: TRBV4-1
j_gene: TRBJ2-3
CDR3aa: CASSQDRLGGGRSQYF
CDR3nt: TGCGCCAGCAGCCAAGATCGCCTTGGGGGGGGCCGATCACAGTATTTT

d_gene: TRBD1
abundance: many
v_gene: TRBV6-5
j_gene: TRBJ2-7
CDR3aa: CASSYSRDRLSYEQYF
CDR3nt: TGTGCCAGCAGTTACTCCCGGGACAGACTATCCTACGAGCAGTACTTC

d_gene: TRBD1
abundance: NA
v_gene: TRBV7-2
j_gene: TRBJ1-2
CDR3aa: CASSEQGQDGYTF
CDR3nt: TGTGCCAGCAGTGAACAGGGGCAGGATGGCTACACCTTC

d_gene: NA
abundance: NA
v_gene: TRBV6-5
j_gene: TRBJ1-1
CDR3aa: CASSYSNQGNEAFF
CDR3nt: TGTGCCAGCAGTTACTCGAATCAAGGGAATGAAGCTTTCTTT

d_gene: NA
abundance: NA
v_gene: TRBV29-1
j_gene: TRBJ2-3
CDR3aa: CSVKVRTDTQYF
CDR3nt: TGCAGCGTTAAAGTACGGACAGATACGCAGTATTTT

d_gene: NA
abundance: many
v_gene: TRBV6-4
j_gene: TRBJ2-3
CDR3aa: CASSDSMGGPSDTQYF
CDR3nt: TGTGCCAGCAGTGACTCGATGGGGGGTCCATCAGATACGCAGTATTTT

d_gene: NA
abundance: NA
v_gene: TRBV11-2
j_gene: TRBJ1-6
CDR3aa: CASSLDDNSYNSPLHF
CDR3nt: TGTGCCAGCAGCTTAGATGACAACTCCTATAATTCACCCCTCCACTTT

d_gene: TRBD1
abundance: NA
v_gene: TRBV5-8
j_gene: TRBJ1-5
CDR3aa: CASSPGTGENQPQHF
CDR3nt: TGTGCCAGCAGCCCGGGGACAGGGGAAAATCAGCCCCAGCATTTT